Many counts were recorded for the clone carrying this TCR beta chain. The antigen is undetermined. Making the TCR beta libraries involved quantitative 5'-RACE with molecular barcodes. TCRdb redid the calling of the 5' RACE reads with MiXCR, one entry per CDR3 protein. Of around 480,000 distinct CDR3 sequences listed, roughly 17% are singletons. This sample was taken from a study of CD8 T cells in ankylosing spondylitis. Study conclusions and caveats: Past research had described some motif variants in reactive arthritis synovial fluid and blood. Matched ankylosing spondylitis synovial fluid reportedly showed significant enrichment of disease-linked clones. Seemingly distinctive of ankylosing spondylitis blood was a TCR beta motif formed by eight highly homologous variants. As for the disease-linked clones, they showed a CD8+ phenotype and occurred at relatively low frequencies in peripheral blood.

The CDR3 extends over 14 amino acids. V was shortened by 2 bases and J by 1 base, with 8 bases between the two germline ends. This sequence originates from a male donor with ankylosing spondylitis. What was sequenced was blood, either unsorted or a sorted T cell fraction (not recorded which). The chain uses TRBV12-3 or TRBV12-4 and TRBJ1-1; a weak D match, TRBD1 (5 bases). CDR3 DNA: TGTGCCAGCAGTTTATGGACAAAGAACACTGAAGCTTTCTTT. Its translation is CASSLWTKNTEAFF.